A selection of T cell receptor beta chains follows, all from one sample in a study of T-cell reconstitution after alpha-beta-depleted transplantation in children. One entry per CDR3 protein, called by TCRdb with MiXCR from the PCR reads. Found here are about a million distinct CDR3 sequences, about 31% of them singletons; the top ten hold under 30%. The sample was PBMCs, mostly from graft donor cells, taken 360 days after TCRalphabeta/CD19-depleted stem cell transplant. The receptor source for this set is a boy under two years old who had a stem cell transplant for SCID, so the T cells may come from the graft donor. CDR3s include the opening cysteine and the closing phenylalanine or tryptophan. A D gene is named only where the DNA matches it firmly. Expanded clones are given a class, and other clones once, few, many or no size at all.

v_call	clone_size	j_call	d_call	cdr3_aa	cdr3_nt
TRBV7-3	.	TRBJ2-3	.	CASSITSPTDTQYF	TGTGCCAGCAGCATTACTAGCCCCACAGATACGCAGTATTTT
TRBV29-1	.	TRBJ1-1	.	CSAYPTEAFF	TGCAGCGCTTATCCGACAGAAGCTTTCTTT
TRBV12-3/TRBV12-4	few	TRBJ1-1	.	CASSPDRVGGTEAFF	TGTGCCAGCAGTCCAGACAGAGTAGGGGGTACTGAAGCTTTCTTT
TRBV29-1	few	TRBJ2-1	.	CSVEENLSYNEQFF	TGCAGCGTTGAAGAGAACCTCTCCTACAATGAGCAGTTCTTC
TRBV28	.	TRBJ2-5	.	CASSSNRAWETQYF	TGTGCCAGCAGTTCGAACAGGGCATGGGAGACCCAGTACTTC
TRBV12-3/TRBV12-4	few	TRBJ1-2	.	CASSLRGASYGYTF	TGTGCCAGCAGTTTACGAGGGGCCAGCTATGGCTACACCTTC
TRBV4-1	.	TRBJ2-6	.	CASSQGMQGLSGANVLTF	TGCGCCAGCAGCCAGGGCATGCAGGGTCTCTCTGGGGCCAACGTCCTGACTTTC
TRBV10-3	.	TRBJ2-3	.	CAISVGGRQDTQYF	TGTGCCATCAGTGTTGGAGGGCGCCAGGATACGCAGTATTTT
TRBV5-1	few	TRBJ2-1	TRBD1	CASSQGQEFNEQFF	TGCGCCAGCAGCCAAGGACAGGAATTCAATGAGCAGTTCTTC
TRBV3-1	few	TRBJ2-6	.	CASSQEWNSGANVLTF	TGTGCCAGCAGCCAAGAGTGGAACTCTGGGGCCAACGTCCTGACTTTC
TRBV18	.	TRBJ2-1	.	CASSPQGYPYNEQFF	TGTGCCAGCTCTCCACAGGGTTATCCCTACAATGAGCAGTTCTTC
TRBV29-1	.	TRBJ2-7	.	CSVERVGEQYF	TGCAGCGTTGAAAGGGTCGGCGAGCAGTACTTC
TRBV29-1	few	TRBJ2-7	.	CSATGQRHEQYF	TGCAGCGCCACTGGACAGAGGCACGAGCAGTACTTC
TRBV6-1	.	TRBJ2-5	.	CASSGLYQETQYF	TGTGCCAGCAGTGGACTGTACCAAGAGACCCAGTACTTC
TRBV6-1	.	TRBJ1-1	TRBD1	CASSGGQGFAEAFF	TGTGCCAGCAGTGGGGGACAGGGTTTCGCTGAAGCTTTCTTT
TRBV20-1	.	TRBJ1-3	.	CSARESSGNTIYF	TGCAGTGCTAGAGAGAGCTCTGGAAACACCATATATTTT
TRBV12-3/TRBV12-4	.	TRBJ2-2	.	CASRAGTKGTGELFF	TGTGCCAGCAGGGCCGGGACAAAGGGTACCGGGGAGCTGTTTTTT
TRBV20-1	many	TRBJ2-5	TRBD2	CSASGGEETQYF	TGCAGTGCTAGCGGGGGGGAAGAGACCCAGTACTTC
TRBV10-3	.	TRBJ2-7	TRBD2	CAIRSGTSGNEQYF	TGTGCCATCAGATCCGGGACTAGCGGCAACGAGCAGTACTTC
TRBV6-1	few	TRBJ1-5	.	CASTGSGPNQPQHF	TGTGCCAGCACCGGTTCGGGGCCAAATCAGCCCCAGCATTTT
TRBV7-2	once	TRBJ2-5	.	CASSLALGPMQETQYF	TGTGCCAGCAGCTTAGCGCTCGGTCCCATGCAAGAGACCCAGTACTTC
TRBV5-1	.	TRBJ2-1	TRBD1	CASSPGQGLWNEQFF	TGCGCCAGCAGCCCGGGACAGGGTCTGTGGAATGAGCAGTTCTTC
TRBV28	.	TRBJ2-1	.	CASSLSGRVGNEQFF	TGTGCCAGCAGTTTATCGGGCAGGGTGGGCAATGAGCAGTTCTTC
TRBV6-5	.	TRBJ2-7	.	CASSYSRGLYPYEQYF	TGTGCCAGCAGTTACAGCAGGGGCCTCTATCCCTACGAGCAGTACTTC
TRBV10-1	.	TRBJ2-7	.	CASSDGARWQYF	TGCGCCAGCAGTGACGGGGCGAGGTGGCAGTACTTC